These 2 T cell receptor beta chains were sequenced from one sample in a study of T cell responses to AZD1222 COVID-19 vaccine. The method was immunoSEQ multiplex PCR; TCRdb's version includes in-frame clones alone and lacks a portion of them. The sample shows around 80,000 clones, 80% to 90% of them seen only once. The sequences come from peripheral blood, collected 28 days after the second AZD1222 dose. These receptors were obtained from an adult who received the AZD1222 COVID-19 vaccine.

J is TRBJ1-5 and V is TRBV5-5; the D gene is possibly TRBD1 (5 bases). V dropped 0 bases and J dropped 4 bases, with 11 bases sitting between them. The CDR3 is 15 residues long. The germline V gene encodes CDR1 SGHKS and CDR2 YYEKEE (reference sequence). CDR3 sequence reads: CASSLVAGGNQPQHF. The CDR3 DNA follows: TGTGCCAGCAGCTTGGTAGCTGGGGGTAATCAGCCCCAGCATTTT.

The chain is built from TRBV29-1 and TRBJ2-1, with a tentative D call TRBD1 (6 bases). V dropped 7 bases and J dropped 5 bases, with 15 bases sitting between them. The germline V gene has CDR1 SQVTM and CDR2 ANQGSEA. The CDR3 is 13 amino acids. The DNA for the CDR3 is TGCAGCGCCGGAAACAGGGCCCACAATGAGCAGTTCTTC. Translating it yields CSAGNRAHNEQFF.